This TCR beta chain was profiled in a study of blood T cell repertoires in COVID-19 (dated by TCRdb to about 2020). Background for the entire study: The collaborator samples originated in the United States, Italy and Spain and spanned the acute and convalescent phases of COVID-19. The prospective study material was composed of cDNA or gDNA derived from T cells, B-cell-depleted T cells, or PBMCs. The dataset comprised deeply sampled blood TCRbeta repertoires from subjects exposed to, actively infected with, or recovered from COVID-19. The repertoires were released in a freely available public database intended as a resource for research on the immune response to SARS-CoV-2. Samples came from the ongoing ImmuneRACE study (first 160 participants) plus 1,254 subjects from 6 global collaborators. The sample metadata nearly always contained a de-identified subject ID, COVID-19 status, age in years and sex. Where available, HLA class I and class II types were obtained from metadata supplied by the sample provider rather than from assay-based typing.

TCRbeta CDR3 regions were amplified from genomic DNA by means of the immunoSEQ Assay, a bias-controlled multiplex PCR. Processing in the source paper ran as follows. The number of nucleated cells in each sample was estimated by amplification of reference gene primers within the assay. Sequence reads were collapsed and filtered to measure the absolute abundance of every unique TCRbeta CDR3 rearrangement. For each sample, productive Simpson clonality was calculated as the square root of Simpson's diversity index across productive rearrangements. Drawn from immuneACCESS, this table holds only the in-frame rearrangements with V and J called that TCRdb kept. Clones are partly lost; checked studies trace under half to an unresolved V gene and leave the rest unexplained. V and J calls and clone size come straight from that table; D and trimming were deduced from the DNA. The sample profile shows around 170,000 clones; about 86% of them were found once. The ten largest clones represent 7% of the sample.

Concerning this clone: There is no known antigen for this receptor. No base-level quality is on record; no much larger clone is a single base apart.

The paper's findings and limits, for the study overall: The quantity of clinical and demographic metadata differed by source and by participant and was supplied without curation.

CDR1 and CDR2 (SGHDT, YYEEEE) derive from the germline V gene. V is cut back by 2 bases and J by 5 bases, with 5 bases in the junction unmatched. The CDR3, cysteine through phenylalanine, is 15 amino acids long. The sequence is cut down to CDR3 DNA, 45 bases in frame from base 1. Each collaborating institution followed its own protocols to collect whole blood in K2EDTA tubes. Collaborator samples were shipped for TCRbeta analysis as frozen whole blood, isolated PBMCs, or DNA extracted from either sample type. The specimen was peripheral blood. This TCR derives from a man aged 45-65 years with active or convalescent COVID-19. The receptor chain draws on TRBV5-6 and TRBJ1-1, with 11 junctional bases fitting TRBD1. The DNA is as follows: TGTGCCAGCAGCTTCACCGGGACAGGGGGTACTGAAGCTTTCTTT. The encoded protein is CASSFTGTGGTEAFF.